This T cell receptor beta chain derives from a study of blood T cell repertoires in COVID-19. CDR1 and CDR2 (germline): GTSNPN, SVGIG (reference sequence). The CDR3 is 16 amino acids. The germline V and J ends were trimmed by 3 bases and 3 bases, with 17 bases remaining between them. TCRdb's copy holds only in-frame clones and misses some; the assay was immunoSEQ multiplex PCR. This table has around 450,000 clones, approximately 86% appearing once. Sequenced: PBMCs or T cells enriched from blood (not recorded which). The gene calls are TRBV30 and TRBJ2-2, with a possible D match to TRBD1 (6 bases). This clonotype was obtained from a woman aged 18-29 years who had recovered from COVID-19. The CDR3 spells CAWRRRRKGDTGELFF. CDR3 bases: TGTGCCTGGAGAAGAAGGAGGAAGGGGGACACCGGGGAGCTGTTTTTT.